This TCR beta chain was identified during a study of cytomegalovirus exposure and HLA in healthy donors. V was cut by 6 bases and J by 11 bases, with 17 bases left in between. The germline V gene has CDR1 MNHEY and CDR2 SVGAGI. This CDR3 spans 13 amino acids. This clone was picked up a small number of times. Healthy bone marrow donors made up the donors. Amplification used 60 Vbeta primers and 13 Jbeta primers. The data were produced by immunoSEQ multiplex PCR, yet TCRdb's version contains in-frame clones alone and is incomplete. The repertoire includes over 200,000 clones, about 80% of them detected once, and 0.58% sits in the top ten.

The receptor was derived from a woman aged 35 to 49 in good health and CMV-seronegative. V gene TRBV6-5 combines with J gene TRBJ1-5; D call uncertain. Sequencing was carried out using PBMCs. The CDR3 sequence: CASSTANAAAQHF. CDR3 DNA sequence: TGTGCCAGCAGCACTGCAAACGCGGCCGCCCAGCATTTT.